This T cell receptor beta chain was captured by sequencing in a study of blood T cell repertoires in COVID-19. Participants' own reports of clinical history determined their cohort assignment. Between the trimmed V and J ends, which lost 4 bases and 7 bases, there was a span of 16 bases. CDR3 length: 14 amino acids. Germline CDR1 reads LGHNA; CDR2 reads YNFKEQ. Per the authors' pipeline: Amplification of reference gene primers provided the estimated nucleated cell counts. Profiled with immunoSEQ multiplex PCR; TCRdb holds only in-frame clones, not every one. V, J and clone size are those of that table, while D and trimming were read from the DNA. The sample shows over 150,000 clones, under 90% of them seen only once.

The receptor was isolated from a man aged 45-65 years who had recovered from COVID-19. V usage is TRBV4-2 and J usage is TRBJ1-2, with a tentative D call TRBD1 (6 bases). The specimen was PBMCs or T cells enriched from blood (not recorded which). The CDR3 bases are TGTGCCAGCAGCCCTAGGGGGTCCGGTTCTGGCTACACCTTC. As protein: CASSPRGSGSGYTF.